Each of the 17 T cell receptor beta chains below was sequenced from the same sample in a study of metastatic and nonmetastatic thyroid tumors. All patients were treatment-naive before thyroid surgery. MiXCR reprocessed the PCR reads for TCRdb. This sample yields 12,000 to 15,000 clones, of which roughly 25% are seen a single time; about a tenth belongs to the top ten. Sample: tumor tissue. The receptors were gathered from a female donor with papillary thyroid cancer or a benign thyroid nodule (not recorded which). Some clones in this sample may be carry-over from other donors' samples.

This clone occurred many times. The chain carries TRBV20-1 and TRBJ2-1, with 12 bases aligning to TRBD2. Trimming took 1 base from V and 4 from J; bases not matched to a gene: 2. Germline-derived CDR1 and CDR2 are DFQATT and SNEGSKA (reference sequence). The CDR3 has 15 amino acids. The chain's CDR3 is CSARVTSGGYNEQFF. The CDR3 bases are TGCAGTGCTAGAGTAACTAGCGGGGGGTACAATGAGCAGTTCTTC.

V is TRBV28 and J is TRBJ2-7, with TRBD1 identical over 9 bases. Germline values: CDR1 MDHEN, CDR2 SYDVKM. J was trimmed by 6 bases and V by 4 bases; bases with no gene match: 10. The CDR3 spans 15 residues. In DNA form, the CDR3 reads TGTGCCAGCAGTTCCCGTGGACAGGGGTCAAGCGAGCAGTACTTC. It translates to CASSSRGQGSSEQYF.

Details on this clone: A much larger clone lies a single base off, so this may be a read error. The CDR3 nucleotides are TGTGCCAGCAGCTCCTATGTACTAGCGGATGACAATGAGCAGTTCTTC. Residues: CASSSYVLADDNEQFF. This rearrangement joins TRBV6-1 to TRBJ2-1; 8 positions match TRBD2. This CDR3 has 16 amino acids. The V and J ends lost 6 bases and 5 bases, in that order; junction bases with no gene match: 12. Germline V gene sequence: CDR1 MNHNS, CDR2 SASEGT.

V gene TRBV5-5 combines with J gene TRBJ1-5; D remains unclear. Deletions cut 0 bases from V and 0 bases from J, with 10 bases between. The CDR3 extends over 16 amino acids. Per the germline V gene, CDR1 is SGHKS and CDR2 is YYEKEE (reference sequence). The CDR3 protein is CASSLAAADSNQPQHF. CDR3 coding DNA: TGTGCCAGCAGCTTGGCGGCAGCTGATAGCAATCAGCCCCAGCATTTT.

The chain has TRBV5-1 and TRBJ2-1; weak D call: TRBD1 (6 bases). Germline lookup yields CDR1 SGHRS and CDR2 YFSETQ. The CDR3 runs to 13 residues. V lost 5 bases, J lost 7 bases, and 13 bases lay in between. CDR3 bases: TGCGCCAGCAGGACAGGAGCAGAGAATGAGCAGTTCTTC. Its protein is CASRTGAENEQFF.

This clone was detected a few times. A much larger clonotype is one base distant, so this may be a read error. The chain has TRBV28 and TRBJ2-3; a weak D match, TRBD2 (5 bases). The CDR3 has 15 amino acids. CDR1 is MDHEN, CDR2 SYDVKM, per germline. Here the CDR3 DNA reads TGTGCCAGCAGTCTATGGGGTAGCGGCACAGATACGCAGTATTTT. Its protein product is CASSLWGSGTDTQYF.

A few counts support this clone. This chain uses TRBV6-2 or TRBV6-3 with TRBJ2-7, with D uncertain. Trimming pared 0 bases from V and 0 bases from J, leaving 9 bases between. Germline CDR1 and CDR2: MNHEY and SVGEGT. The CDR3 covers 15 residues. The CDR3 protein is CASSYSAESSYEQYF. DNA of the CDR3: TGTGCCAGCAGTTACTCGGCCGAAAGCTCCTACGAGCAGTACTTC.

This clone came up many times. The chain carries TRBV4-2 and TRBJ2-7; 7 nucleotides align to TRBD1. This CDR3 comprises 12 residues. Trimming took 5 bases from V and 5 from J; bases not matched to a gene: 3. Germline CDR1 and CDR2: LGHNA and YNFKEQ. The CDR3 protein is CASSRTGDEQYF. CDR3 DNA sequence: TGTGCCAGCAGCAGGACAGGCGACGAGCAGTACTTC.

This rearrangement joins TRBV15 to TRBJ2-7; 11 bases agree with TRBD1. Germline CDR1 reads LNHNV; CDR2 reads YYDKDF (reference sequence). The V and J ends lost 3 bases and 4 bases, in that order; junction bases with no gene match: 5. The CDR3 extends over 15 amino acids. The CDR3 region is CATSSLGQGGYEQYF. CDR3 coding DNA: TGTGCCACCAGCAGCCTGGGACAGGGGGGGTACGAGCAGTACTTC.

Of note for this clone: An end of the junction differs from the germline gene, which may be a read error. This chain uses TRBV18 with TRBJ2-1, with 8 bases that match TRBD2. The V gene's germline CDR1 is KGHSH and CDR2 LQKENI. This CDR3 is built from 14 residues. CDR3 loop: CASSPGTRNDEQLF. Written as DNA, the CDR3 is TGTGCCAGCTCACCGGGGACTAGAAACGATGAGCAGCTCTTC.

Relative to its sample, this clone is medium-sized. Written as DNA, the CDR3 is TGTGCCACCAGCAGCGCTAGCTTGGCCGGGGAGCTGTTTTTT. Translating gives CATSSASLAGELFF. This chain joins TRBV15 and TRBJ2-2, with D possibly being TRBD2 (5 bases). The CDR3 spans 14 residues. Trimming pared 3 bases from V and 6 bases from J, leaving 11 bases between. Per the germline V gene, CDR1 is LNHNV and CDR2 is YYDKDF (reference sequence).

In this sample, this clone turned up many times. A much larger clone differs from this one at a single base, so this may be a read error. The same CDR3 also results from other DNA sequences found in this sample. The chain recombines TRBV27 with TRBJ2-2; a weak D match, TRBD1 (6 bases). Germline CDR1 is MNHEY and CDR2 is SMNVEV (reference sequence). CDR3 size: 15 residues. CDR3 region: CASSLRGHATGELFF. The CDR3 DNA is TGCGCCAGCAGTTTAAGGGGACATGCCACCGGGGAGCTGTTTTTT.

This clone is deemed medium-sized. The chain joins TRBV15 to TRBJ2-1, with a possible D match to TRBD2 (6 bases). V lost 3 bases, J lost 9 bases, and 9 bases lay in between. The CDR3 totals 12 residues. Germline CDR1 reads LNHNV; CDR2 reads YYDKDF (reference sequence). The CDR3 is CATSRAGGEQFF. CDR3 in DNA: TGTGCCACCAGCAGGGCCGGGGGTGAGCAGTTCTTC.

By share of the sample, this clone is medium-sized (0.01 to 0.1%). V gene TRBV2 combines with J gene TRBJ1-2; D gene uncertain. Between the trimmed V and J ends, which lost 2 bases and 5 bases, there was a span of 3 bases. Germline V lookup: CDR1 SNHLY, CDR2 FYNNEI. The CDR3 has 11 residues. The DNA for the CDR3 is TGTGCCAGCAGTGAAAGATATGGCTACACCTTC. Translated: CASSERYGYTF.

This clone was detected ten times or more. The rearrangement joins TRBV10-1 to TRBJ1-2, with 9 positions matching TRBD1. V dropped 8 bases and J dropped 6; count of bases not matched to a gene: 13. From germline, CDR1 is WNHNN and CDR2 SYGVQD (reference sequence). This CDR3 is 15 amino acids long. CDR3 in DNA: TGCGCCAGCTTAGCCCCGATCGGGACAGGGAATGGCTACACCTTC. Protein product: CASLAPIGTGNGYTF.

There are a few counts of this clone. This rearrangement joins TRBV6-4 to TRBJ2-3; D is unclear. Trimming stripped 0 bases from V and 0 bases from J, with 10 bases between. Looked up from germline, CDR1 is MRHNA and CDR2 is SNTAGT. The length of the CDR3 is 16 residues. Here the CDR3 reads CASSDSPGSSTDTQYF. The CDR3 DNA follows: TGTGCCAGCAGTGACTCGCCAGGTTCTAGCACAGATACGCAGTATTTT.

This clone is labeled as medium-sized (0.01 to 0.1%). The gene calls are TRBV15 and TRBJ2-3, with D perhaps TRBD1 (6 bases). Trimming removed 6 bases from V and 4 bases from J, with 8 bases in between. The CDR3 length is 12 residues. Germline V lookup: CDR1 LNHNV, CDR2 YYDKDF (reference sequence). The DNA of the CDR3 is TGTGCCACCAGACAGGGCCCAGATACGCAGTATTTT. Translating it yields CATRQGPDTQYF.